Listed below are T cell receptor beta chains from one sample, sequenced in a study of shared clonotypes between healthy human individuals. Data came from immunoSEQ multiplex PCR; TCRdb stores just in-frame clones and leaves some out. The data hold fewer than 3 million clones, with under 95% observed a single time. Sequenced sample: naive CD4+ T cells from PBMCs. The source is a man aged 18 to 30 in good health. Some clones in this sample may be carry-over from other donors' samples. CDR3s include the opening cysteine and the closing phenylalanine or tryptophan. The D gene is left open where the match is weak.

J gene	D gene	V gene	CDR3 DNA	CDR3 protein
TRBJ1-2	NA	TRBV27	TGTGCCAGCACCTACAACAGGGAAGCTAACTATGGCTACACCTTC	CASTYNREANYGYTF
TRBJ1-1	NA	TRBV28	TGTGCCAGCAGTTTATCCCCTCTGGGGTTGAACACTGAAGCTTTCTTT	CASSLSPLGLNTEAFF
TRBJ2-7	NA	TRBV5-1	TGCGCCAGCAGCTTGAAAACCCAAGACGAGCAGTACTTC	CASSLKTQDEQYF
TRBJ1-5	NA	TRBV4-1	TGCGCCAGCAGCTCTACAGGGCTCCCGGAGCCCCAGCATTTT	CASSSTGLPEPQHF
TRBJ2-7	TRBD2	TRBV28	TGTGCCAGCAGTTTGACTAGCGGATCCTACGAGCAGTACTTC	CASSLTSGSYEQYF
TRBJ2-7	TRBD2	TRBV27	TGTGCCAGCAGTGTGAGTAGCGGGAGTGACTACGAGCAGTACTTC	CASSVSSGSDYEQYF
TRBJ2-2	NA	TRBV2	TGTGCCAGGGCCGGGACAAAGACCCTCGCGAACACCGGGGAGCTGTTTTTT	CARAGTKTLANTGELFF
TRBJ1-3	NA	TRBV9	TGTGCCAGCAGCTTCTCAGGGAACTCTGGAAACACCATATATTTT	CASSFSGNSGNTIYF
TRBJ2-1	NA	TRBV6-5	TGTGCCAGCAGTAACTTGGGACTGAGGCAGTTCTTC	CASSNLGLRQFF
TRBJ2-2	NA	TRBV9	TGTGCCAGCAGCGTAGACTCCCCCACGGACACCGGGGAGCTGTTTTTT	CASSVDSPTDTGELFF
TRBJ2-3	NA	TRBV19	TGTGCCAGTAGTATAGCGGGCACAGATACGCAGTATTTT	CASSIAGTDTQYF
TRBJ1-5	NA	TRBV5-1	TGCGCCAGCAGCTTGGATGGGCAGGGAGACCAGCCCCAGCATTTT	CASSLDGQGDQPQHF
TRBJ1-4	NA	TRBV7-2	TGTGCCAGCAGCTTAGGGATGTTGGATCCGATACGTGAAAAACTGTTTTTT	CASSLGMLDPIREKLFF
TRBJ1-5	NA	TRBV19	TGTGCCAGTAGGATCACGGGGACTAACAATCAGCCCCAGCATTTT	CASRITGTNNQPQHF
TRBJ2-7	NA	TRBV10-3	TGTGCCATCAGTGCAGCGACAGGCACGGTGAACTACGAGCAGTACTTC	CAISAATGTVNYEQYF
TRBJ2-2	TRBD2	TRBV6-6	TGTGCCAGCGGGGGGGTTTGGACCCAATCCGGGGAGCTGTTTTTT	CASGGVWTQSGELFF
TRBJ2-5	NA	TRBV9	TGTGCCAGCAGCGTAGAACAGGAGGAGACCCAGTACTTC	CASSVEQEETQYF
TRBJ2-7	NA	TRBV6-1	TGTGCCAGCAGTGACTTAAGGGGTAGCGGCTCCTACGAGCAGTACTTC	CASSDLRGSGSYEQYF
TRBJ2-7	NA	TRBV28	TGTGCCAGCAGTCCAGGGTCCAACTACGAGCAGTACTTC	CASSPGSNYEQYF
TRBJ2-1	TRBD2	TRBV29-1	TGCAGCGCCGGAGGCGGGAGGTATGATAATGAGCAGTTCTTC	CSAGGGRYDNEQFF
TRBJ2-3	NA	TRBV9	TGTGCCAGCAGCGGTCCCCACGGGGTGGATACGCAGTATTTT	CASSGPHGVDTQYF
TRBJ2-2	NA	TRBV5-4	TGTGCCAGCAGCTTTCAGGGTCCCGGGGAGCTGTTTTTT	CASSFQGPGELFF
TRBJ2-2	NA	TRBV5-1	TGCGCCAGCAGCTTGAGAAGGGGTCAGGAGGGGGCCGGGGAGCTGTTTTTT	CASSLRRGQEGAGELFF
TRBJ1-4	NA	TRBV4-1	TGCGCCAGCAGCCAAGATTGGAGAAAACTGTTTTTT	CASSQDWRKLFF
TRBJ2-1	NA	TRBV6-1	TGTGCCAGCAGAAGTGACAAATACAATGAGCAGTTCTTC	CASRSDKYNEQFF
TRBJ2-3	NA	TRBV7-2	TGTGCCAGCAGCTCAAGAAATACGCAGTATTTT	CASSSRNTQYF
TRBJ2-7	NA	TRBV7-2	TGTGCCAGCAGCTTATACGGGACCGGGGGTTACGAGCAGTACTTC	CASSLYGTGGYEQYF
TRBJ2-3	NA	TRBV10-1	TGCGCCAGCAGTGGTCATCGCACAGATACGCAGTATTTT	CASSGHRTDTQYF
TRBJ2-5	NA	TRBV6-5	TGTGCCAGCAAGGGGGAGACCCAGTACTTC	CASKGETQYF
TRBJ2-3	NA	TRBV10-3	TGTGCCATCAGATTGGGACGCGCGGGGACAGATACGCAGTATTTT	CAIRLGRAGTDTQYF
TRBJ1-1	NA	TRBV5-1	TGCGCCAGCAGCTTGGCCTTCAGTGAGGCAGCTTTCTTT	CASSLAFSEAAFF
TRBJ2-5	NA	TRBV5-1	TGCGCCAGCAGCGGGGGCGCAGGTGAGACCCAGTACTTC	CASSGGAGETQYF
TRBJ1-2	NA	TRBV18	TGTGCCAGCTCAAAGGAAAACTATGGCTACACCTTC	CASSKENYGYTF
TRBJ1-1	NA	TRBV15	TGTGCCACCCAGGATTGGGGGCAATTGAACACTGAAGCTTTCTTT	CATQDWGQLNTEAFF
TRBJ2-1	NA	TRBV19	TGTGCCAGTAGTATCGGGGACCCCTGGGGTAGAGAGCAGTTCTTC	CASSIGDPWGREQFF
TRBJ1-1	NA	TRBV29-1	TGCAGCGTTGAAGACAGACGGAAAGACTCCCCTGAAGCTTTCTTT	CSVEDRRKDSPEAFF
TRBJ2-1	NA	TRBV7-9	TGTGCCAGCAGCCCCAAAGGGGCGAGATCGTACAATGAGCAGTTCTTC	CASSPKGARSYNEQFF
TRBJ1-1	NA	TRBV9	TGTGCCAGCAGCGTAGGGGGGGTCTTCACTGAAGCTTTCTTT	CASSVGGVFTEAFF
TRBJ1-1	NA	TRBV6-5	TGTGCCAGCAGTTACCAGGGGTTGAACACTGAAGCTTTCTTT	CASSYQGLNTEAFF
TRBJ1-4	NA	TRBV4-3	TGCGCCAGCAGCCACCTCCGGGACGGTGAAAAACTGTTTTTT	CASSHLRDGEKLFF
TRBJ2-1	TRBD2	TRBV4-3	TGCGCCAGCAGCCAAGGACTAGCGGGAGTTGAGCAGTTCTTC	CASSQGLAGVEQFF
TRBJ1-1	TRBD1	TRBV28	TGTGCCAGCACCCCCCTTGACAGGGTGAACACTGAAGCTTTCTTT	CASTPLDRVNTEAFF
TRBJ2-6	TRBD1	TRBV4-1	TGCGCCAGCAGCCAAAACCCCGGACAGGGGCGAGTTTACTCTGGGGCCAACGTCCTGACTTTC	CASSQNPGQGRVYSGANVLTF